A selection of T cell receptor beta chains follows, all from one sample in a study of blood T cell repertoires in COVID-19. Data came from immunoSEQ multiplex PCR; TCRdb stores just in-frame clones and leaves some out. The sample has about 250,000 clones, around 82% seen once. Sample: peripheral blood. These receptors were obtained from a man aged 50 to 59 with active or convalescent COVID-19. CDR3s leave out the opening cysteine and the closing phenylalanine or tryptophan. Clone size, where shown, is once, few, many, or a class for clones that have expanded.

clone_size: once
v_call: TRBV11-3
cdr3_aa: ASSQGGGSYNEQF

clone_size: NA
v_call: TRBV9
cdr3_aa: ASSAGQFSSGNTIY

clone_size: NA
v_call: TRBV19
cdr3_aa: ASSIVAGGPGVQVEQF

clone_size: once
v_call: TRBV7-2
cdr3_aa: ASSLVGQGNTEAF

clone_size: NA
v_call: TRBV5-6
cdr3_aa: ASSRERYSYGYT

clone_size: NA
v_call: TRBV18
cdr3_aa: ASSIFDSRNQPQH

clone_size: NA
v_call: TRBV15
cdr3_aa: ATSRGGGGLRGYT

clone_size: NA
v_call: TRBV28
cdr3_aa: ASSFWDRGRDWQF

clone_size: NA
v_call: TRBV30
cdr3_aa: ALSADRAGYGYT

clone_size: NA
v_call: TRBV5-6
cdr3_aa: ASSEGQHNYGYT

clone_size: NA
v_call: TRBV19
cdr3_aa: ASSSGQEVPDTQY

clone_size: NA
v_call: TRBV24-1
cdr3_aa: ATSPGGGSNQPQH

clone_size: NA
v_call: TRBV12-3/TRBV12-4
cdr3_aa: ASSYRTELF

clone_size: NA
v_call: TRBV3-1/TRBV3-2
cdr3_aa: ASSPTSGRGYNEQF

clone_size: once
v_call: TRBV18
cdr3_aa: ASSPKEGVTGNTIY

clone_size: NA
v_call: TRBV5-1
cdr3_aa: ASSQETVTGELF

clone_size: few
v_call: TRBV2
cdr3_aa: ASSETRTGNEKLF

clone_size: NA
v_call: TRBV7-2
cdr3_aa: ASSQTSRPDTQY

clone_size: NA
v_call: TRBV5-4
cdr3_aa: ASSPQGPNEKLF

clone_size: NA
v_call: TRBV9
cdr3_aa: ASSVGASNQPQH

clone_size: NA
v_call: TRBV11-3
cdr3_aa: ASSWTGTGELF

clone_size: NA
v_call: TRBV3-1/TRBV3-2
cdr3_aa: ASSLQGTTYNEQF

clone_size: NA
v_call: TRBV20-1
cdr3_aa: SASMGANTGELF

clone_size: NA
v_call: TRBV18
cdr3_aa: ASSPGQGRGVGQPQH

clone_size: NA
v_call: TRBV6-2/TRBV6-3
cdr3_aa: ASSLGQGADQPQH

clone_size: NA
v_call: TRBV18
cdr3_aa: ASSPRLAGGASTDTQY

clone_size: few
v_call: TRBV29-1
cdr3_aa: SALRGRNTEAF

clone_size: many
v_call: TRBV6-5
cdr3_aa: ASRGTGTGANVLT

clone_size: NA
v_call: TRBV6-5
cdr3_aa: ASSTLSSGNTIY

clone_size: once
v_call: TRBV3-1/TRBV3-2
cdr3_aa: ASSHAHRGENEKLF

clone_size: NA
v_call: TRBV7-2
cdr3_aa: ASSPMGRGGTDTQY

clone_size: NA
v_call: TRBV15
cdr3_aa: ATSRDRTVLIGNTIY

clone_size: NA
v_call: TRBV5-1
cdr3_aa: ASSLAGQNQETQY

clone_size: NA
v_call: TRBV11-2
cdr3_aa: ASSLVLAGGPRDTQY

clone_size: NA
v_call: TRBV20-1
cdr3_aa: SAREGREY

clone_size: NA
v_call: TRBV5-5
cdr3_aa: ASSLDWDSANTIY

clone_size: NA
v_call: TRBV12-5
cdr3_aa: ASGWTGEQPQH

clone_size: once
v_call: TRBV5-1
cdr3_aa: ASSLGHTGVNPYGYT

clone_size: NA
v_call: TRBV11-1
cdr3_aa: ASSLVSGQGAKTQY

clone_size: NA
v_call: TRBV28
cdr3_aa: ASRVIGQGVNEQY

clone_size: once
v_call: TRBV5-1
cdr3_aa: ASSSTGDIGGYT

clone_size: NA
v_call: TRBV7-7
cdr3_aa: ASSPTSGVLETQY

clone_size: NA
v_call: TRBV27
cdr3_aa: ASARVQGAYEQY

clone_size: NA
v_call: TRBV7-9
cdr3_aa: ASSGGSGELF

clone_size: NA
v_call: TRBV6-1
cdr3_aa: ASSEVDTLNEKLF

clone_size: NA
v_call: TRBV18
cdr3_aa: ASSLERGSSYNEQF

clone_size: NA
v_call: TRBV4-1
cdr3_aa: ASGTGWGTGELF

clone_size: once
v_call: TRBV4-3
cdr3_aa: ASSQDSGHSNTGELF

clone_size: few
v_call: TRBV4-1
cdr3_aa: ASSLNRDRALEAF

clone_size: NA
v_call: TRBV6-1
cdr3_aa: ASSGSGGPSTGELF